The clone carrying this T cell receptor beta chain was picked up many times. The sample is drawn from a study of T cells in Graves' hyperthyroidism and ophthalmopathy. RNA transcripts were the template for amplifying TCR beta CDR3 regions. A first-round RT-PCR of the TCR CDR3 used the HTBI primer set. Via MiXCR, TCRdb re-called the multiplex PCR reads, giving one row per CDR3 protein. Among about 610,000 distinct CDR3 sequences listed, about 15% were seen once. The germline V gene has CDR1 LNHDA and CDR2 SQIVND (reference sequence). The ends were cut back, 5 bases at V and 5 bases at J, with 12 bases in the middle. The CDR3 extends over 13 amino acids. In the ophthalmopathy cohort, Clinical Activity Score was at least 3, NOSPECS grade at least 4, and duration under 3 months.

Input material: blood. This TCR derives from a woman in her thirties or forties with Graves' ophthalmopathy. The chain combines TRBV19 with TRBJ1-1; no clear D. This CDR3 is CASSGTRGTEAFF. Here the CDR3 DNA reads TGTGCCAGTAGTGGAACACGTGGGACTGAAGCTTTCTTT.